A selection of T cell receptor beta chains follows, all from one sample in a study of T cell repertoires in cytomegalovirus infection. TCRdb passed the reads through MiXCR, listing each CDR3 protein once. The table has hundreds of thousands of distinct CDR3 sequences, roughly 15% seen once. The sample consisted of PBMCs. The receptors shown here come from a human donor in good health (CMV status not recorded). Some clones in this sample may be carry-over from other donors' samples. CDR3s include the opening cysteine and the closing phenylalanine or tryptophan. The D gene is left open where the match is weak. Clone size appears in some rows only: once, few, many, or a class for an expanded clone.

>-|TRBV4-1|TRBJ1-2|TRBD1
TGCGCCAGCAGCCCCCGGACAGGGCCAACCTATGGCTACACCTTC
CASSPRTGPTYGYTF
>many|TRBV5-1|TRBJ1-1|-
TGTGCCAGCAGCCTAAGCTCGAACACTGAAGCTTTCTTT
CASSLSSNTEAFF
>few|TRBV20-1|TRBJ1-1|-
TGCAGTGCTAGAATGTCTGCGGATCCGAACACTGAAGCTTTCTTT
CSARMSADPNTEAFF
>few|TRBV28|TRBJ2-1|TRBD2
TGTGCCAGCAGGCCTAGCGGGGCTAGCTCCTACAATGAGCAGTTCTTC
CASRPSGASSYNEQFF
>-|TRBV4-1|TRBJ2-3|-
TGCGCCAGCAGCCGAGGGGACGGATACACAGATACGCAGTATTTT
CASSRGDGYTDTQYF
>-|TRBV28|TRBJ1-2|-
TGTGCCAGCAGCCCTACCTCTTCCGGGACAAGTGGCTACACCTTC
CASSPTSSGTSGYTF
>-|TRBV12-3/TRBV12-4|TRBJ1-3|TRBD1
TGTGCCAGCAGTGCGACAGGGTTAGCTGGAAGCACCATATATTTT
CASSATGLAGSTIYF
>-|TRBV6-2/TRBV6-3|TRBJ2-7|-
TGTGCCAGCAGTCTCGGGCCAGCATGGTCCTACGAGCAGTACTTC
CASSLGPAWSYEQYF
>-|TRBV7-2|TRBJ2-5|TRBD2
TGTGCCAGCCACTATGGGGGGCGGGGGGGCCGCGAGACCCAGTACTTC
CASHYGGRGGRETQYF
>few|TRBV29-1|TRBJ1-1|-
TGCAGCACCGCTGGGTCCAACACTGAAGCTTTCTTT
CSTAGSNTEAFF
>-|TRBV5-4|TRBJ1-1|TRBD1
TGTGCCAGCAGGGGACAGACTTCTAACACTGAAGCTTTCTTT
CASRGQTSNTEAFF
>-|TRBV5-4|TRBJ1-3|-
TGTGCCAGCAGCTTGGCAGGGGCGGCAGGAAACACCATATATTTT
CASSLAGAAGNTIYF
>-|TRBV5-1|TRBJ1-1|-
TGCGCCAGCAGCTTGGCTTCGGCAACTAACACTGAAGCTTTCTTT
CASSLASATNTEAFF
>-|TRBV20-1|TRBJ2-5|-
TGCAGTGCTATGCCCCAGGGGGTCGGAGGGGCCCGGTACTTC
CSAMPQGVGGARYF
>-|TRBV23-1|TRBJ2-6|TRBD1
TGCGCCAGCAGTCAATCAGTCGGGGGGGACAGGGGCTCTGGGGCCAACGTCCTGACTTTC
CASSQSVGGDRGSGANVLTF
>many|TRBV7-2|TRBJ2-1|TRBD2
TGTGCCAGCAGCTACGGGACTAGCGGGGAGCATGAGCAGTTCTTC
CASSYGTSGEHEQFF
>many|TRBV7-2|TRBJ2-3|-
TGTGCCAGCAGCTTATTTCCCCCGGTGGGCGCCAGCACAGATACGCAGTATTTT
CASSLFPPVGASTDTQYF
>-|TRBV5-4|TRBJ1-1|TRBD1
TGTGCCAGCAGCCTACAGGGGGAGCCTGAAGCTTTCTTT
CASSLQGEPEAFF
>-|TRBV4-1|TRBJ2-7|-
TGCGCCAGCAGCGTGGACTTGGTGGGCGAGCAGTACTTC
CASSVDLVGEQYF
>many|TRBV7-2|TRBJ2-7|-
TGTGCCAGCAGCTTAGCGCTCTCACAGGCCTACGAGCAGTACTTC
CASSLALSQAYEQYF
>few|TRBV9|TRBJ1-3|TRBD1
TGTGCCAGCAGCGGAGGGGGACAGTCTGGAAACACCATATATTTT
CASSGGGQSGNTIYF
>many|TRBV4-1|TRBJ1-2|-
TGCGCCAGCAGCCACAGTCCATCGAGGGGCTACACCTTC
CASSHSPSRGYTF
>few|TRBV12-3/TRBV12-4|TRBJ1-4|TRBD1
TGTGCCAGCAGTTACCGACAGGGGGCAAAACTGTTTTTT
CASSYRQGAKLFF
>-|TRBV28|TRBJ2-7|-
TGTGCCAGCAGTACCCGGGCTGGAGGAGACTACGAGCAGTACTTC
CASSTRAGGDYEQYF
>few|TRBV4-1|TRBJ1-5|-
TGCGCCAGCAGCCAAGTAGAGGGGGGGCAGCCCCAGCATTTT
CASSQVEGGQPQHF
>many|TRBV11-1|TRBJ2-1|-
TGTGCCAGCAGCAACGCGGATTGGGGGAACTACAATGAGCAGTTCTTC
CASSNADWGNYNEQFF
>-|TRBV27|TRBJ2-7|-
TGTGCCAGCAGTCACCGGGGCCATTACGAGCAGTACTTC
CASSHRGHYEQYF
>many|TRBV12-3/TRBV12-4|TRBJ1-2|-
TGTGCCAGCAGTTTCGACAGTGCTAACTATGGCTACACCTTC
CASSFDSANYGYTF
>-|TRBV28|TRBJ1-2|-
TGTGCCAGCAGTTCGACTTGGGCAGGGCAGGGCTACACCTTC
CASSSTWAGQGYTF
>few|TRBV24-1|TRBJ2-3|TRBD1
TGTGCCACCAGTGATTGGCGAAGGGGGACAGGGGACCCTACAGATACGCAGTATTTT
CATSDWRRGTGDPTDTQYF
>many|TRBV28|TRBJ1-2|-
TGTGCCAGCAGTCTGAACTATGGCTACACCTTC
CASSLNYGYTF
>few|TRBV24-1|TRBJ2-5|TRBD1
TGTGCCACCCAAGGGGGCGCGAAGGAGACCCAGTACTTC
CATQGGAKETQYF
>-|TRBV7-6|TRBJ2-3|-
TGTGCCAGCAGCTCGAGGGGGGGCGGGAGCACAGATACGCAGTATTTT
CASSSRGGGSTDTQYF
>few|TRBV20-1|TRBJ2-1|-
TGCAGTGCTAGCCGAATTTCAGGGTACAATGAGCAGTTCTTC
CSASRISGYNEQFF
>few|TRBV7-7|TRBJ2-7|-
TGTGCTAGCAGCCCCCAGGGGGGCGAGCAGTACTTC
CASSPQGGEQYF
>many|TRBV7-9|TRBJ2-7|-
TGTGCCAGCAGCTTAGAGGGGTGGTCCTACGAGCAGTACTTC
CASSLEGWSYEQYF
>-|TRBV20-1|TRBJ1-5|TRBD1
TGCAGTGTGGGGGCAGGGGGCTATAACAGCAATCAGCCCCAGCATTTT
CSVGAGGYNSNQPQHF
>-|TRBV7-3|TRBJ2-5|-
TGTGCCAGCAGTATTGAAGAGACCCAGTACTTC
CASSIEETQYF
>many|TRBV29-1|TRBJ1-2|-
TGCAGCGTTTTGTACTATGGCTACACCTTC
CSVLYYGYTF
>few|TRBV2|TRBJ1-4|-
TGTGCCAGCAGTTCCGTGGGTGGAAAACTGTTTTTT
CASSSVGGKLFF
>many|TRBV11-3|TRBJ2-2|-
TGTGCCAGCAGCTTAGTATATGGTTCCGGGGAGCTGTTTTTT
CASSLVYGSGELFF
>-|TRBV28|TRBJ1-5|TRBD1
TGTGCCAGCAGTTCGGGACAGGGGTATAGACGCCAGCCCCAGCATTTT
CASSSGQGYRRQPQHF
>-|TRBV3-1|TRBJ2-3|-
TGTGCCAGCAGCCAAGAGGTGGTGGGGTTAATGCCCACTAGCACAGATACGCAGTATTTT
CASSQEVVGLMPTSTDTQYF
>many|TRBV6-1|TRBJ2-3|-
TGTGCCAGCAGACGAATACTAGGAAGCACAGATACGCAGTATTTT
CASRRILGSTDTQYF
>few|TRBV25-1|TRBJ2-2|TRBD1
TGTGCCAGCAGTGGTCTAGACAGGGCTACCGGGGAGCTGTTTTTT
CASSGLDRATGELFF
>-|TRBV6-5|TRBJ2-5|TRBD2
TGTGCCAGCAGCCGACTAGCGGCCCAAGAGACCCAGTACTTC
CASSRLAAQETQYF
>few|TRBV4-1|TRBJ2-2|-
TGCGCCAGCACCCACTACGGCGATACCGGGGAGCTGTTTTTT
CASTHYGDTGELFF
>few|TRBV10-3|TRBJ2-5|TRBD2
TGTGCCATCAGAAGGACTAGCGGGGCTCAAGAGACCCAGTACTTC
CAIRRTSGAQETQYF
>few|TRBV12-3/TRBV12-4|TRBJ1-5|-
TGTGCCAGCACTCCCGGGGGGGATCAGCCCCAGCATTTT
CASTPGGDQPQHF
>few|TRBV4-1|TRBJ2-1|-
TGCGCCAGCAGCCAAGGGGGAGCGCTATCCTCCTACAATGAGCAGTTCTTC
CASSQGGALSSYNEQFF
>few|TRBV2|TRBJ2-3|-
TGTGCCAGTCAGGGGCAGGACACAGATACGCAGTATTTT
CASQGQDTDTQYF
>many|TRBV7-2|TRBJ2-5|-
TGTGCCAGCAGCTTAGGAGACTTATCGCAAGAGACCCAGTACTTC
CASSLGDLSQETQYF
>-|TRBV5-4|TRBJ1-1|-
TGTGCCAGCAGCTCGGGGGCGCCGGTCTTGGACACTGAAGCTTTCTTT
CASSSGAPVLDTEAFF
>-|TRBV5-4|TRBJ1-4|-
TGTGCCAGCAGCAACGGCAGACTCGGGGAAAAACTGTTTTTT
CASSNGRLGEKLFF
>-|TRBV2|TRBJ2-6|TRBD1
TGTGCCAGCAGGGACAGGGGCCCCAGCTCTGGGGCCAACGTCCTGACTTTC
CASRDRGPSSGANVLTF